This T cell receptor beta chain was recorded in a study of T cells expressing NK-cell markers. The study, taken as a whole, reports: There remained a lack of clarity about HCMV specificity of expanded NKG2C+ T cell clones.

TCRdb re-called the 5' RACE reads, yielding one record per CDR3 amino acid sequence without DNA. The sample has some 450,000 distinct CDR3 sequences. Germline loops: CDR1 LGHNA, CDR2 YSLEER. This CDR3 is built from 14 residues. With regard to this clonotype: The antigen remains undetermined.

Sequencing input: blood T cells: a sorted CD56 or NKG2C T cell subset, CD4+ or CD8+ T cells, or bulk PBMC T cells (not recorded which). The clonotype originates from a woman aged 18-70 years in good health. The chain recombines TRBV4-3 with TRBJ2-3; with no DNA, the TCRdb D assignment of TRBD2 cannot be verified. The CDR3 protein is CASSQVGGLHTQYF.